These 6 T cell receptor beta chains were sequenced from one sample in a study of T cell repertoires in cytomegalovirus infection. Antigen specificity for these receptors is unknown. TCRdb passed the reads through MiXCR, listing each CDR3 protein once. The table has about 890,000 distinct CDR3 sequences, around 30% seen once. The sequencing here drew on cultured CD8+ T cells from PBMCs, taken from culture after CMV antigen stimulation. The receptor set was obtained from a human donor in good health (CMV status not recorded). Some clones in this sample may be carry-over from other donors' samples.

In its sample, this clonotype was seen many times. The chain has TRBV19 and TRBJ1-1, with a weak D call TRBD1 (6 bases). The CDR3 extends over 14 amino acids. Germline CDR1 and CDR2: LNHDA and SQIVND (reference sequence). Deletions cut 3 bases from V and 6 bases from J, with 14 bases between. This CDR3 is CASSITGKAPEAFF. In nucleotides, the CDR3 is TGTGCCAGTAGTATCACAGGGAAGGCCCCTGAAGCTTTCTTT.

This clonotype was counted a few times. The rearrangement joins TRBV12-5 to TRBJ2-1; the match to TRBD2 covers 10 bases. The CDR3 totals 16 residues. Germline CDR1 LGHNT, CDR2 FRNRAP. V trimming: 1 base; J trimming: 7 bases; junction bases outside the gene matches: 7. In DNA, the CDR3 is TGTGCTAGTGGTTTGGGAGCGGGGGGGCCGGAGAATGAGCAGTTCTTC. As protein: CASGLGAGGPENEQFF.

This clonotype was observed a handful of times. V usage is TRBV7-9 and J usage is TRBJ2-7; TRBD1 matches 8 bases. Germline V gene lookup returns CDR1 SEHNR and CDR2 FQNEAQ (reference sequence). There are 16 residues in the CDR3. The junction had 12 bases not matched to a gene; V was cut back by 4 bases and J by 4 bases. CDR3 DNA sequence: TGTGCCAGCAGCTCCTCCGGACAGGGTTCGATTTACGAGCAGTACTTC. Encoded protein: CASSSSGQGSIYEQYF.

This clonotype occurred a few times. CDR3: CASKRPGQGSEAFF. Written as DNA, the CDR3 is TGTGCCAGCAAGAGGCCGGGACAGGGCTCTGAAGCTTTCTTT. This chain uses TRBV6-2 or TRBV6-3 with TRBJ1-1; TRBD1 matches 9 bases. The trim removed 7 bases at V and 6 bases at J, leaving 9 bases unmatched. This CDR3 comprises 14 residues. CDR1 and CDR2 (germline): MNHEY, SVGEGT.

Details on this clonotype: Given a much more abundant clone one base away, this may be a read error. This chain connects TRBV6-5 to TRBJ2-2; TRBD2 might be the D (5 bases). CDR1 and CDR2 from the germline V gene are MNHEY and SVGAGI. The CDR3 has 14 amino acids. CDR3 region: CASNYSRGTGELFF. In DNA form, the CDR3 reads TGTGCCAGCAATTACTCGAGAGGGACCGGGGAGCTGTTTTTT.

The chain uses TRBV12-3 or TRBV12-4 and TRBJ2-1, with 9 bases that match TRBD2. CDR3 length: 16 residues. Unmatched junction bases numbered 18, after V lost 10 bases and J lost 8 bases. The CDR3 DNA is TGTGCCACCGTTCCCGGAGGGCTAGCGGGGTGGGATGAGCAGTTCTTC. Its translation: CATVPGGLAGWDEQFF.